A single sample gave rise to the 5 T cell receptor beta chains below, sequenced in a study of T cells in Graves' hyperthyroidism and ophthalmopathy. RNA transcripts yielded amplified TCR beta CDR3 regions. When the TCR CDR3 underwent first-round RT-PCR, the HTBI primer set was used. TCRdb ran MiXCR on the multiplex PCR reads and lists one entry per CDR3 protein. Here the sample spans 600,000 or so distinct CDR3 sequences, 13% to 15% being singletons. The specimen was blood. The receptor set was obtained from a woman in her late teens or twenties with Graves' ophthalmopathy.

This clonotype has ten or more counts. This chain links TRBV7-9 with TRBJ2-1; unclear D gene. The germline gives CDR1 SEHNR, CDR2 FQNEAQ (reference sequence). Trimming took 6 bases from V and 3 from J, leaving 18 bases between them. The CDR3 is 16 amino acids. The CDR3, as DNA: TGTGCCAGCAGACCTGAAACCACTCGAGGCTACAATGAGCAGTTCTTC. This encodes CASRPETTRGYNEQFF.

This clonotype was counted ten times or more. V is TRBV12-3 or TRBV12-4 and J is TRBJ2-1; D perhaps matches TRBD2 (5 bases). Trimming removed 7 bases at V and 7 bases at J, with 20 bases between. This CDR3 has 15 amino acids. The CDR3 spells CASTISLIARNEQFF. CDR3 bases: TGTGCCAGCACCATCTCTTTGATAGCGCGGAATGAGCAGTTCTTC.

This clonotype turned up a few times. J is TRBJ2-3 and V is TRBV7-9; 10 bases map to TRBD2. V lost 6 bases to trimming and J lost 1 base; unmatched junction nucleotides: 10. This CDR3 is built from 17 residues. Germline CDR1 SEHNR, CDR2 FQNEAQ (reference sequence). The CDR3 sequence: CASSHTSGVRGTDTQYF. The CDR3 region has the DNA TGTGCCAGCAGTCATACTAGCGGGGTGAGGGGCACAGATACGCAGTATTTT.

Ten or more counts support this clonotype. The chain recombines TRBV7-2 with TRBJ1-2; 7 nucleotides align to TRBD1. The J segment lost 4 bases and the V segment lost 2 bases, leaving 7 bases of the junction unmatched. Germline V gene data show CDR1 as SGHTA and CDR2 as FQGNSA. The CDR3 has 15 amino acids. CDR3 DNA: TGTGCCAGCAGCTTAACGGACAGGCCTCTCTATGGCTACACCTTC. Its protein is CASSLTDRPLYGYTF.

This clonotype has just a few counts. This chain links TRBV29-1 with TRBJ2-7; 14 positions match TRBD2. With 6 bases clipped from V and 2 bases from J, the junction kept 3 bases outside the gene matches. The CDR3 has 14 amino acids. From germline, CDR1 is SQVTM and CDR2 ANQGSEA. The CDR3 coding sequence is TGCAGCGTGGGACTAGCGGGAGTCCCCTACGAGCAGTACTTC. This translates into CSVGLAGVPYEQYF.